The rows below give T cell receptor beta chains drawn from one sample of a study of human T cells and chemical hapten exposure. MiXCR was run by TCRdb on the RACE reads, yielding one entry per CDR3 protein. The table lists some 74,000 distinct CDR3 sequences, about 15% of them singletons, with 3.5% to 6% in the top ten. The sample was whole blood, taken in connection with sensitization to the hapten diphenylcyclopropenone (DPC). The receptors derive from a woman in her fifties or sixties with alopecia areata. Some clones in this sample may be carry-over from other donors' samples. Both conserved end residues are part of each CDR3. The D gene is left open where the match is weak. The listing skips clone size in some rows; elsewhere it reads once, few, many or a size class.

CDR3 protein	CDR3 DNA	D gene	clone size	J gene	V gene
CSVTPGQGYNEQFF	TGCAGCGTGACGCCGGGACAGGGATACAATGAGCAGTTCTTC	TRBD1	many	TRBJ2-1	TRBV29-1
CASGLGTGGTDTQYF	TGTGCTAGTGGTTTGGGAACAGGGGGCACAGATACGCAGTATTTT	TRBD1	many	TRBJ2-3	TRBV12-5
CSARPGLWTGELFF	TGCAGTGCTAGACCGGGACTTTGGACCGGGGAGCTGTTTTTT	-	many	TRBJ2-2	TRBV20-1
CASSLGFPGSSGANVLTF	TGTGCCAGCAGCTTAGGCTTCCCGGGATCCTCTGGGGCCAACGTCCTGACTTTC	-	-	TRBJ2-6	TRBV7-6
CSARSGASNQPQHF	TGCAGTGCTAGGTCGGGGGCGAGCAATCAGCCCCAGCATTTT	-	few	TRBJ1-5	TRBV20-1
CASGTGETFYGYTF	TGTGCCAGCGGCACTGGGGAGACCTTCTATGGCTACACCTTC	-	-	TRBJ1-2	TRBV28
CASSLGELREQYF	TGTGCCAGCAGCTTAGGGGAGCTGCGCGAGCAGTACTTC	-	few	TRBJ2-7	TRBV7-8
CASSLGQSGELFF	TGCGCCAGCAGCTTAGGACAGAGCGGGGAGCTGTTTTTT	-	-	TRBJ2-2	TRBV5-1
CASSSGNTGQRNNEKLFF	TGTGCCAGCAGCAGCGGGAACACCGGACAGAGGAATAATGAAAAACTGTTTTTT	-	once	TRBJ1-4	TRBV3-1
CSVESGGADTQYF	TGCAGCGTTGAAAGCGGTGGCGCAGATACGCAGTATTTT	-	-	TRBJ2-3	TRBV29-1
CATPGLARNEQFF	TGTGCCACCCCGGGACTAGCAAGGAATGAGCAGTTCTTC	TRBD2	few	TRBJ2-1	TRBV2
CAISELGDTQYF	TGTGCCATCAGTGAGTTGGGAGATACGCAGTATTTT	-	few	TRBJ2-3	TRBV10-3
CASSFQGGNQPQHF	TGTGCCAGCAGTTTCCAGGGGGGAAATCAGCCCCAGCATTTT	TRBD1	-	TRBJ1-5	TRBV12-3/TRBV12-4
CSVVGLAGDEQFF	TGCAGCGTTGTAGGCCTAGCGGGAGATGAGCAGTTCTTC	TRBD2	-	TRBJ2-1	TRBV29-1
CASRPTGAFNQPQHF	TGTGCCAGCAGGCCGACAGGGGCCTTCAATCAGCCCCAGCATTTT	TRBD1	few	TRBJ1-5	TRBV12-3/TRBV12-4
CATASASWEQYF	TGTGCCACAGCTAGCGCGTCGTGGGAGCAGTACTTC	-	-	TRBJ2-7	TRBV10-3
CSARIAGGTTDTQYF	TGCAGTGCTAGAATAGCGGGAGGGACCACAGATACGCAGTATTTT	TRBD2	many	TRBJ2-3	TRBV20-1
CASGSSLETQYF	TGTGCCAGCGGATCCTCCCTGGAGACCCAGTACTTC	-	-	TRBJ2-5	TRBV6-5
CSASVAGDGELFF	TGCAGTGCTAGCGTGGCGGGAGACGGGGAGCTGTTTTTT	TRBD2	-	TRBJ2-2	TRBV20-1
CASSLGSGGYTDTQYF	TGCGCCAGCAGCTTGGGTAGCGGGGGATACACAGATACGCAGTATTTT	TRBD2	few	TRBJ2-3	TRBV5-1
CASSQRQGSLYEQYF	TGTGCCAGCAGCCAACGACAGGGATCCCTCTACGAGCAGTACTTC	TRBD1	-	TRBJ2-7	TRBV3-1
CASSQDGVRTDTQYF	TGCGCCAGCAGCCAAGATGGAGTCCGCACAGATACGCAGTATTTT	-	few	TRBJ2-3	TRBV4-1
CSVEYGTHGYTF	TGCAGCGTTGAATACGGTACTCATGGCTACACCTTC	-	few	TRBJ1-2	TRBV29-1
CASSSPGQMMNTEAFF	TGTGCCAGCAGTTCTCCGGGACAGATGATGAACACTGAAGCTTTCTTT	TRBD1	-	TRBJ1-1	TRBV28
CSVEAVQGETQYF	TGCAGCGTTGAGGCAGTCCAGGGAGAGACCCAGTACTTC	-	few	TRBJ2-5	TRBV29-1
CSARDWRDTGELFF	TGCAGTGCTAGAGATTGGCGCGACACCGGGGAGCTGTTTTTT	-	few	TRBJ2-2	TRBV20-1
CSVEASVYEQFF	TGCAGCGTTGAAGCCTCCGTATACGAGCAGTTCTTC	-	-	TRBJ2-1	TRBV29-1
CAGAEREGEKLFF	TGTGCCGGCGCGGAGCGGGAAGGAGAAAAACTGTTTTTT	-	many	TRBJ1-4	TRBV27
CASSPSGTNEQFF	TGTGCCAGCTCACCTTCCGGGACCAATGAGCAGTTCTTC	-	few	TRBJ2-1	TRBV18
CAIASEGGETEAFF	TGTGCCATCGCAAGTGAAGGGGGAGAGACTGAAGCTTTCTTT	-	-	TRBJ1-1	TRBV10-3
CATSRTLGQTSYEQYF	TGTGCCACCAGCAGAACTCTCGGACAGACCTCCTACGAGCAGTACTTC	-	many	TRBJ2-7	TRBV15
CASRIGQVDGELFF	TGCGCCAGCAGGATTGGACAGGTCGACGGGGAGCTGTTTTTT	TRBD1	-	TRBJ2-2	TRBV10-1
CSARGELAGRYNEQFF	TGCAGTGCTAGGGGAGAACTAGCGGGGAGATACAATGAGCAGTTCTTC	TRBD2	few	TRBJ2-1	TRBV20-1
CASSWDTGSPLHF	TGTGCCAGCAGCTGGGACACGGGTTCACCCCTCCACTTT	-	-	TRBJ1-6	TRBV7-9
CASRQGQNNSPLHF	TGTGCCAGCAGGCAGGGACAGAATAATTCACCCCTCCACTTT	TRBD1	-	TRBJ1-6	TRBV6-6
CASSRGRYEQYF	TGTGCCAGCAGCCGCGGACGCTACGAGCAGTACTTC	-	-	TRBJ2-7	TRBV5-6
CASSVGAAFSYEQYF	TGTGCCAGCAGCGTAGGGGCAGCCTTCTCCTACGAGCAGTACTTC	-	-	TRBJ2-7	TRBV9
CASILGSQINLNTEAFF	TGTGCCAGCATCTTAGGTAGTCAGATAAACTTGAACACTGAAGCTTTCTTT	-	few	TRBJ1-1	TRBV12-3/TRBV12-4
CASTNSLDTQYF	TGTGCCAGCACCAACTCCTTGGATACGCAGTATTTT	-	few	TRBJ2-3	TRBV11-1
CASSSPRRELWNEQFF	TGTGCCAGCAGCTCCCCCCGCCGGGAGCTATGGAATGAGCAGTTCTTC	-	few	TRBJ2-1	TRBV7-2
CASSKGQNTGELFF	TGTGCCAGCAGCAAGGGACAGAACACCGGGGAGCTGTTTTTT	-	many	TRBJ2-2	TRBV7-7
CASSPMEFGIITANEQFF	TGTGCCAGCAGCCCAATGGAGTTTGGAATAATTACAGCAAATGAGCAGTTCTTC	-	-	TRBJ2-1	TRBV3-1
CSARDVRKLAGAYEQYF	TGCAGTGCTAGAGATGTGCGGAAGCTAGCGGGAGCATACGAGCAGTACTTC	TRBD2	-	TRBJ2-7	TRBV20-1
CASSTRLSSSGYTDTQYF	TGTGCCAGCAGCACCCGACTCTCCTCATCGGGCTACACAGATACGCAGTATTTT	-	-	TRBJ2-3	TRBV7-2
CASRSLAGLPYEQFF	TGCGCCAGCAGGTCACTAGCGGGCCTGCCGTATGAGCAGTTCTTC	TRBD2	few	TRBJ2-1	TRBV4-1
CASSLGAASTDTQYF	TGCGCCAGCAGCTTGGGAGCGGCTAGCACAGATACGCAGTATTTT	-	few	TRBJ2-3	TRBV5-1
CSSKRTSGRTNDEQYF	TGCAGCTCAAAACGGACTAGCGGGAGAACAAACGACGAGCAGTACTTC	TRBD2	few	TRBJ2-7	TRBV29-1
CASSTFPGTGLKTQHF	TGTGCCAGCAGTACTTTTCCCGGGACAGGTTTAAAGACCCAGCATTTT	TRBD1	-	TRBJ1-5	TRBV12-3/TRBV12-4